This entry concerns a single T cell receptor beta chain. This sample stems from a study of ipilimumab plus nivolumab after autologous stem cell transplantation. Across the study: A median of about 8 nivolumab and five or six ipilimumab doses were given.

Dosing: nivolumab 3 mg/kg IV, weeks 1, 4, 7, 10, then every two weeks to week 26. Clones were read by immunoSEQ multiplex PCR, and TCRdb kept only the in-frame ones, dropping some. The sample has some 15,000 clones, over 75% seen once. V was pared by 5 bases and J by 5 bases, with 22 bases between. The CDR3 loop spans 17 amino acids. Germline loops: CDR1 SGHNT, CDR2 YENEEA. This TCR was recovered from a male donor with diffuse large B-cell lymphoma. V is TRBV11-3 and J is TRBJ2-1; D is uncertain. The sequencing here drew on PBMCs, taken in a trial of ipilimumab plus nivolumab as post-transplant consolidation. The CDR3 sequence is CASSAHDRWKMHNEQFF. The CDR3 bases are TGTGCCAGCAGCGCCCATGACCGGTGGAAAATGCACAATGAGCAGTTCTTC. Variable domain in full (rest from reference TRBV11-3 and TRBJ2-1): EAGVVQSPRYKIIEKKQPVAFWCNPISGHNTLYWYLQNLGQGPELLIRYENEEAVDDSQLPKDRFSAERLKGVDSTLKIQPAELGDSAVYLCASSAHDRWKMHNEQFFGPGTRLTVL.